This TCR beta chain emerged from a study of blood T cell repertoires in COVID-19. Background on the study: The analysed material was cDNA or gDNA that came from T cells, B-cell-depleted T cells, or PBMCs.

A Seattle source enrolled patients during active infection and followed them longitudinally. This table comes from immunoSEQ multiplex PCR, and its TCRdb copy is limited to in-frame clones, with some not included. The sample lists some 350,000 clones, roughly 90% occurring once. The V gene's germline CDR1 is LGHDT and CDR2 YNNKEL (reference sequence). V lost 4 bases, J lost 3 bases, and 15 bases lay in between. The CDR3 runs to 15 residues. The V call is TRBV3-1 (or the pseudogene TRBV3-2), the J call TRBJ1-1, with D possibly being TRBD1 (6 bases). This receptor was taken from a woman in her seventies with COVID-19, enrolled during active disease. Material for sequencing was peripheral blood. The CDR3 region is CASSPPLTGHTEAFF. DNA for the CDR3: TGTGCCAGCAGCCCGCCCCTCACAGGGCACACTGAAGCTTTCTTT.